This T cell receptor beta chain was sequenced during a study of graft-versus-host responses after intestinal transplantation listed by TCRdb under 2021. About the investigation overall: The transplants that recipients received were multivisceral, liver-intestinal, or isolated intestinal. All recipients received anti-thymocyte globulin induction followed by maintenance tacrolimus and steroids for about three years. After intestinal transplantation, graft-versus-host and host-versus-graft alloreactive T cell clones in the graft, circulation and bone marrow were tracked using bulk TCR-beta CDR3 sequencing. Alloreactive clones were identified by sequencing pre-transplant mixed lymphocyte reaction products and comparing these products with unstimulated pre-transplant donor and recipient T cells. A cohort of about two dozen intestinal transplant recipients, including one retransplant, was enrolled, and 3 patients lacking pretransplant specimens were excluded. A peak of at least 4% donor T cells among recipient peripheral blood mononuclear cells was the definition used for donor T cell macrochimerism. Instead of going to the commercial service, samples from a few later patients were sequenced in-house on an Illumina MiSeq and processed with MiXCR.

The library was made by the immunoSEQ multiplex PCR assay. For most patients, high-throughput TCR-beta CDR3 sequencing of genomic DNA was performed by Adaptive Biotechnologies. The study's processing was this. Adaptive's ImmunoSEQ software supplied the TCR sequencing data for 18 patients, while MiXCR and VDJtools were used to process a few other patients. Because the origin of CDR3 nucleotide sequences shared between donor and recipient could not be assigned, those sequences were removed. At least 2-fold expansion over unstimulated cells and a minimum CFSE-low frequency of 0.002% (template counts) or 0.001% (read counts) were required for clones to be classified as alloreactive. Mappable clones were those detected in sequenced pre-transplant spleen, lymph node, or MLR CFSE-low populations of the donor or recipient. Cumulative frequency of alloreactive clones was calculated as a percentage of all sequences weighted by copy number. TCRdb limited this immuneACCESS table to in-frame rearrangements with V and J called. A share of clones is missing; checked studies link under half to unresolved V genes, and the rest is unexplained. V and J calls and clone size follow that table, whereas D and trimming were derived from the DNA. The sample profile shows just under 8,000 clones; approximately 97% of them were found once. Of the sample, around 0.26% falls within the top ten clones.

About this clone itself: Its recognized antigen is unknown. Base qualities are missing; no much larger clone stands one base away.

Blood samples were collected up to 4 times in the first month after transplant and then at least monthly when available. What the authors observed across the whole study: In the allografts of patients with donor T cell macrochimerism, GvH to HvG T cell clonal ratios were high. Conclusions were limited by the relatively low number and heterogeneity of intestinal transplant patients. GvH clones were detected in recipient bone marrow, and some appeared earlier in ileal mucosa or blood, consistent with an intestinal mucosal origin. Early after transplant, peak levels of circulating GvH clones were associated with declines in HvG clones.

The starting material was PBMCs, obtained 23 days after intestinal transplant. The receptor's source is a human patient who received an intestinal transplant, so some T cells may come from the graft donor.

CDR3 sequence: CASSFGADNEQFF. The DNA sequence follows: TGTGCCAGCAGCTTTGGGGCGGACAATGAGCAGTTCTTC. This chain joins TRBV5-5 to TRBJ2-1; TRBD1 is a weak D gene call, 5 bases matching. Between the V and J ends, shortened by 2 bases and 5 bases respectively, the junction contains 8 bases. The CDR3 sequence holds 13 residues, the cysteine and phenylalanine included. Just the 39-base CDR3 DNA is kept, in frame starting at base 1. For CDR1 and CDR2, the germline V gene (reference sequence) lists SGHKS and YYEKEE.